These T cell receptor beta chains were read from a single sample in a study of blood T cell repertoires in COVID-19. TCRdb's table, derived via immunoSEQ multiplex PCR, lists solely in-frame clones and lacks some. This sample has about 230,000 clones, with approximately 90% found just once. The sequenced material came from peripheral blood. Receptors originate from a man in his fifties or sixties with COVID-19, enrolled during active disease. Both conserved end residues are part of each CDR3. D genes are given only for firm matches. A row's size may be missing; if present it is once, few, many or a size class.

V,D,size,J,CDR3,DNA
TRBV27,TRBD1,.,TRBJ2-7,CASSLSGTGGRNLYEQYF,TGTGCCAGCAGTTTGTCCGGGACAGGGGGCCGAAATTTATACGAGCAGTACTTC
TRBV18,.,.,TRBJ1-2,CASSPPGVSNYGYTF,TGTGCCAGCTCACCGCCAGGGGTTTCAAACTATGGCTACACCTTC
TRBV18,.,.,TRBJ2-7,CASSPTSIDEQYF,TGTGCCAGCTCACCAACATCCATCGACGAGCAGTACTTC
TRBV29-1,TRBD1,.,TRBJ2-1,CSVVFFLGTEGFAYNEQFF,TGCAGCGTTGTATTTTTTCTGGGGACAGAGGGCTTTGCGTACAATGAGCAGTTCTTC
TRBV5-1,TRBD1,.,TRBJ1-2,CASSRLRDSGVDGYTF,TGCGCCAGCAGCCGTCTCCGGGACAGTGGAGTAGATGGCTACACCTTC
TRBV28,.,once,TRBJ1-1,CASSLSAGLNTEAFF,TGTGCCAGCAGTTTATCCGCAGGATTGAACACTGAAGCTTTCTTT
TRBV30,.,.,TRBJ1-6,CAWSTEIDYNSPLHF,TGTGCCTGGAGCACAGAAATTGATTATAATTCACCCCTCCACTTT
TRBV24-1,TRBD2,.,TRBJ2-1,CATSDQLLGLAGYYNEQFF,TGTGCCACCAGTGATCAACTGTTGGGACTAGCGGGATATTACAATGAGCAGTTCTTC
TRBV18,.,.,TRBJ2-2,CASSQVRSNTGELFF,TGTGCCAGCTCACAAGTCAGATCGAACACCGGGGAGCTGTTTTTT
TRBV10-3,.,.,TRBJ1-1,CAISGTANTEAFF,TGTGCCATCAGTGGGACAGCGAACACTGAAGCTTTCTTT
TRBV11-2,.,.,TRBJ2-7,CASSLAFLEQYF,TGTGCCAGCAGCCTGGCCTTTCTCGAGCAGTACTTC
TRBV7-2,TRBD1,once,TRBJ1-3,CASSLNRGSGNTIYF,TGTGCCAGCAGCTTAAACAGGGGCTCTGGAAACACCATATATTTT
TRBV29-1,TRBD1,.,TRBJ1-1,CSARTGLNTEAFF,TGCAGCGCTCGGACAGGCCTGAACACTGAAGCTTTCTTT
TRBV30,.,.,TRBJ1-2,CAWNSGSSGYTF,TGTGCCTGGAATTCGGGTTCTTCAGGCTACACCTTC
TRBV7-9,.,few,TRBJ1-6,CASSKIRQGHLGSPLHF,TGTGCCAGCAGCAAGATCAGGCAGGGGCACTTGGGATCACCCCTCCACTTT
TRBV6-5,.,.,TRBJ2-3,CASNAGTDTQYF,TGTGCCAGCAACGCAGGCACAGATACGCAGTATTTT
TRBV7-2,.,.,TRBJ1-4,CASSYSGVGEKLFF,TGTGCCAGCAGCTACTCAGGGGTCGGTGAAAAACTGTTTTTT
TRBV7-9,TRBD1,.,TRBJ2-1,CASSSGQGGSYNEQFF,TGTGCCAGCAGCTCGGGACAGGGGGGGTCCTACAATGAGCAGTTCTTC
TRBV7-2,.,.,TRBJ1-1,CASSLVATAALTGEAFF,TGTGCCAGCAGCTTAGTCGCGACAGCCGCCCTTACAGGAGAAGCTTTCTTT
TRBV5-1,TRBD2,.,TRBJ2-3,CASSLVSGGARVGDTQYF,TGCGCCAGCAGCTTGGTGAGCGGGGGGGCCCGTGTTGGAGATACGCAGTATTTT